The T cell receptor beta chain under discussion was sequenced for a study of T cells after yellow fever vaccination. Germline CDR1 and CDR2: SGHTS and YDEGEE. The CDR3 totals 13 residues. With 3 bases removed from V and 13 bases from J, the gap between germline ends came to 17 bases. This clonotype was counted many times. Its antigen remains unidentified. Using its own MiXCR run on the 5' RACE reads, TCRdb lists one record per CDR3 protein. Altogether about 210,000 distinct CDR3 sequences are present, about 3% being singletons, with the ten largest covering 3.2%. Notes on the study in general: The presence of abundant clonotypes contaminating from the bulk population was possible in FACS-sorted repertoires. Reappearance after the booster was seen for most primary-vaccination clones, at 95% to 96% CD4 and about 90% CD8.

This sequence joins TRBV5-8 and TRBJ2-4; D is ambiguous. Here the sequenced sample was CD4+ T cells sorted from PBMCs, taken 10 days after the yellow fever booster vaccination. The TCR sequence derives from a man between 18 and 35 years old who received the YFV17D yellow fever vaccine. CDR3 sequence reads: CASSSVRPEKQYF. For the CDR3, the DNA is TGTGCCAGCAGCTCGGTGAGGCCAGAGAAGCAGTACTTC.